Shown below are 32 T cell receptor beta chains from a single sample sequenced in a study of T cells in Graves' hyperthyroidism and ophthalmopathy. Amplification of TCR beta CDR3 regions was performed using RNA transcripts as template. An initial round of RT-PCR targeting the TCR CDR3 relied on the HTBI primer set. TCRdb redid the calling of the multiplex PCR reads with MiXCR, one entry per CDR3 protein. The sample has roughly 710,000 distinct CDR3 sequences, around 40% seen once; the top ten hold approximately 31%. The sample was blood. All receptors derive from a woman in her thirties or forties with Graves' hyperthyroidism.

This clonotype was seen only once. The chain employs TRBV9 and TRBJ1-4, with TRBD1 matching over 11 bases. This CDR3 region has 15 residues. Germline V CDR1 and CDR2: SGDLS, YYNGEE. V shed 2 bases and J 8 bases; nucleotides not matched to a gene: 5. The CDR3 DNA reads TGTGCCAGCAGCGTGGGACAGGGGGTACGCGAAAAACTGTTTTTT. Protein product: CASSVGQGVREKLFF.

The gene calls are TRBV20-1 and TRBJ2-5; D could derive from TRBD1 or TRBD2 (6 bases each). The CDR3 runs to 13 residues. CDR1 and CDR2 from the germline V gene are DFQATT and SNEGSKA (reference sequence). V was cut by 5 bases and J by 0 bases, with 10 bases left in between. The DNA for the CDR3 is TGCAGTGCTGAAGGGGGGTACCAAGAGACCCAGTACTTC. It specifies CSAEGGYQETQYF.

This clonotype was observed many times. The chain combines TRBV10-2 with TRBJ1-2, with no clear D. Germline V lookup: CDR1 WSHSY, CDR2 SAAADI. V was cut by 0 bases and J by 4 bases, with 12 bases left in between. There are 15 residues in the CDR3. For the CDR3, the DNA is TGCGCCAGCAGTGAGTCGCAGAAGTCGGGCTATGGCTACACCTTC. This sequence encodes CASSESQKSGYGYTF.

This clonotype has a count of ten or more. The CDR3 sequence: CASSPEGLAAYEQYF. In DNA form, the CDR3 reads TGTGCCAGCAGCCCCGAGGGGCTAGCCGCCTACGAGCAGTACTTC. The gene calls are TRBV7-9 and TRBJ2-7; D may be TRBD1 or TRBD2 (5 bases each). The germline V and J ends were trimmed by 5 bases and 2 bases, with 16 bases remaining between them. The CDR3 is made up of 15 amino acids. CDR1 and CDR2 (germline): SEHNR, FQNEAQ (reference sequence).

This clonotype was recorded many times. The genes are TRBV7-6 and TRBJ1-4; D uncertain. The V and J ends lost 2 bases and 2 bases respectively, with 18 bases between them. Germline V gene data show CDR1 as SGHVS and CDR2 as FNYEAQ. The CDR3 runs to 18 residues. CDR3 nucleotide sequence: TGTGCCAGCAGCTTACGTTTGGTAGGGCGGGCGACTAATGAAAAACTGTTTTTT. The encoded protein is CASSLRLVGRATNEKLFF. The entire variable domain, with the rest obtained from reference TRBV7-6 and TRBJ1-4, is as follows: GAGVSQSPRYKVTKRGQDVALRCDPISGHVSLYWYRQALGQGPEFLTYFNYEAQQDKSGLPNDRFSAERPEGSISTLTIQRTEQRDSAMYRCASSLRLVGRATNEKLFFGSGTQLSVL.

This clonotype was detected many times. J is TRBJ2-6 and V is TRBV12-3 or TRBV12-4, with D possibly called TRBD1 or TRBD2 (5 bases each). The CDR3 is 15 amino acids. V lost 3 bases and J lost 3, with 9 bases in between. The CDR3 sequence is CASSFWGYGANVLTF. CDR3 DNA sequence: TGTGCCAGCAGTTTTTGGGGGTATGGGGCCAACGTCCTGACTTTC.

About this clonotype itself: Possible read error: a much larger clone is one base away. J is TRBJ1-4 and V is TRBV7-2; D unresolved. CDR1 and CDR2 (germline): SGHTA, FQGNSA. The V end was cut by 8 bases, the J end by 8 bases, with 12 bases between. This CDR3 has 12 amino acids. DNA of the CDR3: TGTGCCAGCGGCCGTCGTAAGGAAAAACTGTTTTTT. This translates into CASGRRKEKLFF.

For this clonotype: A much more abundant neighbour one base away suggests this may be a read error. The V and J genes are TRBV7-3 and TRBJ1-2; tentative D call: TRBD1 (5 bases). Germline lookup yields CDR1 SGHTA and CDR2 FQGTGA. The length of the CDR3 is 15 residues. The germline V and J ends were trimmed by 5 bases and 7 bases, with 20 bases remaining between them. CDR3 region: CASSQYSTDLCGYTF. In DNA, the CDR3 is TGTGCCAGCAGCCAATACTCGACAGACCTCTGTGGCTACACCTTC.

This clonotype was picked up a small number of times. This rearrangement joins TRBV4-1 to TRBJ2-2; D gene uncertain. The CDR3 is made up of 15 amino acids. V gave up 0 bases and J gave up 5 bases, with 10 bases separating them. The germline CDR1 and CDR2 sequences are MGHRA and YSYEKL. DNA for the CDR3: TGCGCCAGCAGCCAAGATAGGCAGCTTACCGGGGAGCTGTTTTTT. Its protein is CASSQDRQLTGELFF.

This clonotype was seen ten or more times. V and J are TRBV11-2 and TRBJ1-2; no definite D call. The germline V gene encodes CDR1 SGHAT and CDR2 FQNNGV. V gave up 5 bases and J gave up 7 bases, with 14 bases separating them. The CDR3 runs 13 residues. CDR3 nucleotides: TGTGCCAGCAGCCAAACATTAGGGCCTGGCTACACCTTC. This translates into CASSQTLGPGYTF.

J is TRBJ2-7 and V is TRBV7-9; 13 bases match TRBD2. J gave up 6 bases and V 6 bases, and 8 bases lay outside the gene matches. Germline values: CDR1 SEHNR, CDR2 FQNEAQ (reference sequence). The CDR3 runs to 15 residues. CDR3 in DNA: TGTGCCAGCAGACCAGGACTAGCGGGAGTCTCCGAGCAGTACTTC. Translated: CASRPGLAGVSEQYF.

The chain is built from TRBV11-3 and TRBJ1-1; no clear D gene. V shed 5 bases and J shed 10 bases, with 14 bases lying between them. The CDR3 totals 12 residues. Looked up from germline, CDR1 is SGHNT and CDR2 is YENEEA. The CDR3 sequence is CASSVEGNGAFF. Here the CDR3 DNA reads TGTGCCAGCAGCGTCGAGGGAAATGGAGCTTTCTTT.

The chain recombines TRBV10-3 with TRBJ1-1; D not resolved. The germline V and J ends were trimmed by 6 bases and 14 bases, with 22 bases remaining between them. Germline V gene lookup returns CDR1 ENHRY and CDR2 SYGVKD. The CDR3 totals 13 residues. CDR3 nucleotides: TGTGCCATCAGGGGAGCTGAACACAATGAGCAGTTCTTT. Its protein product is CAIRGAEHNEQFF.

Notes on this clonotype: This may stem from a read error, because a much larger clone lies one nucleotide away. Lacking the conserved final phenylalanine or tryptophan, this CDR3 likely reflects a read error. CDR3 nucleotide sequence: TGTGCCAGTAGTCATAGCTTCGGCAGGAATCAAGAGACCCAGTACCTC. This sequence encodes CASSHSFGRNQETQYL. V is TRBV19 and J is TRBJ2-5; unclear D gene. The CDR3 totals 16 residues. The germline gives CDR1 LNHDA, CDR2 SQIVND (reference sequence). The V and J ends lost 5 bases and 2 bases respectively, with 18 bases between them.

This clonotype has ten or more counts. The CDR3 DNA reads TGTGCCAGCAGCTCCGACGGCTATGGCTACACCTTC. Translated, it gives CASSSDGYGYTF. The chain carries TRBV5-6 and TRBJ1-2; no definite D call. The CDR3 is 12 residues long. V dropped 3 bases and J dropped 4 bases, with 7 bases sitting between them. Germline assignment: CDR1 SGHDT and CDR2 YYEEEE.

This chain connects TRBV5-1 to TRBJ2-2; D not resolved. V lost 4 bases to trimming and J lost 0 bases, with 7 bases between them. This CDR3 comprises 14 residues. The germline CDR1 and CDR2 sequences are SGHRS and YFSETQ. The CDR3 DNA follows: TGCGCCAGCAGCCTCGTTCCGAACACCGGGGAGCTGTTTTTT. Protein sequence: CASSLVPNTGELFF.

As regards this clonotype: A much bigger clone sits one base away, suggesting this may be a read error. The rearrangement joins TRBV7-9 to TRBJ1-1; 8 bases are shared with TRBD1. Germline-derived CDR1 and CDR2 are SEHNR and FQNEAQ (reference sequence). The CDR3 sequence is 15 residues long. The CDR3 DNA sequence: TGTGCCAACAGCCTCACAGGGGGTAAGAACACTGAAGCTTTCTTT. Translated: CANSLTGGKNTEAFF.

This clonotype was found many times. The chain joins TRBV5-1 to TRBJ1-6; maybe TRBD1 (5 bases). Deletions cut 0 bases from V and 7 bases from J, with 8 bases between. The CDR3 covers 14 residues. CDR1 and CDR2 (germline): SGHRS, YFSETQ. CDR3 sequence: CASSLGQPNSPLHF. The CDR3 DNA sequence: TGCGCCAGCAGCTTGGGACAGCCAAATTCACCCCTCCACTTT.

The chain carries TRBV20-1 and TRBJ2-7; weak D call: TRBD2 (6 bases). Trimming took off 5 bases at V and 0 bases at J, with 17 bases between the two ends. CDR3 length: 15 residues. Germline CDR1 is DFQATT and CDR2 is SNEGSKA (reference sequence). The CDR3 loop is CSASPEAGGSYEQYF. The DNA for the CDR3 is TGCAGTGCTTCCCCGGAGGCCGGGGGCTCCTACGAGCAGTACTTC.

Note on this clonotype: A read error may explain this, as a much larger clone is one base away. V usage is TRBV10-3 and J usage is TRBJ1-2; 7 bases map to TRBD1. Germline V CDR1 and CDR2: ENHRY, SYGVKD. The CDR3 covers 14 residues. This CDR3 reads CASSEGALHYGYTF. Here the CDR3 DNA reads TGTGCCAGCAGTGAGGGGGCCTTACACTATGGCTACACCTTC.

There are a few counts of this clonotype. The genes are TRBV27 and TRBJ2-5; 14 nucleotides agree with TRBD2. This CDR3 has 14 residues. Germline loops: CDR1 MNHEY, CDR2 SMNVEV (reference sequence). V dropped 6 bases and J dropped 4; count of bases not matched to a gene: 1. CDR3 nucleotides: TGTGCCAGCAGGGGACTAGCGGGAGTAGAGACCCAGTACTTC. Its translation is CASRGLAGVETQYF.

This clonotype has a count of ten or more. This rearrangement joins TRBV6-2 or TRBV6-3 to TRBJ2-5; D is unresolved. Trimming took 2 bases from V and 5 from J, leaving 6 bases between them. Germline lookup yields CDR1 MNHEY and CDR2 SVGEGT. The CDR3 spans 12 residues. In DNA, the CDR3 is TGTGCCAGCAGTTACGTACGGGAGACCCAGTACTTC. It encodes CASSYVRETQYF.

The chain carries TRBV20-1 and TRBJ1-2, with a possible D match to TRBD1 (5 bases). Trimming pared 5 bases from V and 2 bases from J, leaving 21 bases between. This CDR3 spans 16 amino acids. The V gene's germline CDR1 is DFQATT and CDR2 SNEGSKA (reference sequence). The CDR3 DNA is TGCAGTGCTCTCCGGACCCTTTCAGGGTCCAACTATGGCTACACCTTC. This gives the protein CSALRTLSGSNYGYTF.

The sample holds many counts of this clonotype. The CDR3 region has the DNA TGCAGTGCTGGATCTCAGCCCCAGCATTTT. Residues: CSAGSQPQHF. The rearrangement uses TRBV20-1 and TRBJ1-5, with D unclear. Trimming stripped 5 bases from V and 6 bases from J, with 5 bases between. From germline, CDR1 is DFQATT and CDR2 SNEGSKA (reference sequence). The CDR3 is made up of 10 amino acids.

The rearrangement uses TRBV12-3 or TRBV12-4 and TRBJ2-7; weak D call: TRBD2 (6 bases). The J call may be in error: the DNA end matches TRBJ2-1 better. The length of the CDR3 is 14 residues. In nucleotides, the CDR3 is TGTGCCAGCAGTGAAGCCTGGGGGGACAATGAGCAGTTCTTC. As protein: CASSEAWGDNEQFF.

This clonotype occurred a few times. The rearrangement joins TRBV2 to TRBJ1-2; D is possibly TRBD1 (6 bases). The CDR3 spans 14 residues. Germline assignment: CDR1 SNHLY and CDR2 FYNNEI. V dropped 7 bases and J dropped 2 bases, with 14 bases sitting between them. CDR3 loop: CASKSDRTNYGYTF. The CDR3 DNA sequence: TGTGCCAGCAAGTCAGACAGGACAAACTATGGCTACACCTTC.

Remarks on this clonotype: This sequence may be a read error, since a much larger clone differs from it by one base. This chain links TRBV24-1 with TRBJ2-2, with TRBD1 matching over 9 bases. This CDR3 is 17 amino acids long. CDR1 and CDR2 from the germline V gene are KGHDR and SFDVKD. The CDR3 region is CATGRGAGQGRTGELLF. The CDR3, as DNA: TGTGCCACCGGCCGTGGCGCGGGACAGGGAAGAACCGGGGAGCTGCTTTTT.

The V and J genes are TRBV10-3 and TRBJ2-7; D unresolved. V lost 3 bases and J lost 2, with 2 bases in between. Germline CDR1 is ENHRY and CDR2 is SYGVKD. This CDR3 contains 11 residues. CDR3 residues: CAISETYEQYF. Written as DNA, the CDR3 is TGTGCCATCAGTGAAACCTACGAGCAGTACTTC.

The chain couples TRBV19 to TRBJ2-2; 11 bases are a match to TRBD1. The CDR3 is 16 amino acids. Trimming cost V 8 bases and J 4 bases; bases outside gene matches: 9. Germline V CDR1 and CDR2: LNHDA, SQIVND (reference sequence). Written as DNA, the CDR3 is TGTGCCAGTGATGGACAGGGGGCGCCCGGCACCGGGGAGCTGTTTTTT. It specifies CASDGQGAPGTGELFF.

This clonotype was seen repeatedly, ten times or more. The CDR3 nucleotides are TGTGCCAGCAGTTATACCGGGACAGGGAGGAACGAGCAGTACTTC. Translating gives CASSYTGTGRNEQYF. The chain combines TRBV2 with TRBJ2-7, with 9 positions matching TRBD1. Germline CDR1 is SNHLY and CDR2 is FYNNEI. The CDR3 consists of 15 residues. V lost 5 bases and J lost 5; bases outside the gene matches: 10.

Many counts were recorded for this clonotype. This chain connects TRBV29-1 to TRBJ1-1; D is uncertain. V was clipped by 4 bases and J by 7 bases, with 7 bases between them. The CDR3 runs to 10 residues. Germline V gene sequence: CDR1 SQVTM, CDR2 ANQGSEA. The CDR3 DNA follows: TGCAGCGTTGTATACTTTGAAGCTTTCTTT. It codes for CSVVYFEAFF.

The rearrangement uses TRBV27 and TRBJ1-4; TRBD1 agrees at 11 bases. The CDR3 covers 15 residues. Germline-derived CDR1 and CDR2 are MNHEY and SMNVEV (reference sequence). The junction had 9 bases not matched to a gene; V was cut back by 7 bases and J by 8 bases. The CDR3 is CASMRLGQGGEKLFF. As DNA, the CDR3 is TGTGCCAGCATGCGCTTGGGACAGGGGGGAGAAAAACTGTTTTTT.